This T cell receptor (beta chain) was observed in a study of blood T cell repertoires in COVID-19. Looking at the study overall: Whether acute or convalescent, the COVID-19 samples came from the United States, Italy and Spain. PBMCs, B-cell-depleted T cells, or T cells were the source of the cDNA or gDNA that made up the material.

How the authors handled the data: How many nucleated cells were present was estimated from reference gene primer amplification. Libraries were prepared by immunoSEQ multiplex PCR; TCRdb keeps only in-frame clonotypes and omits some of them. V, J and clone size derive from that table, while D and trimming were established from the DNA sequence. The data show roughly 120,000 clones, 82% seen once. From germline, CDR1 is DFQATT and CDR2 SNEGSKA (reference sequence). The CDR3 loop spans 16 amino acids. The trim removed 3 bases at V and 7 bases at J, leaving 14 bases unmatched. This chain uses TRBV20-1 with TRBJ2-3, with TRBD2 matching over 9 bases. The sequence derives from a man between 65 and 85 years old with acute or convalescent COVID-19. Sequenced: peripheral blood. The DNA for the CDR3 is TGCAGTGCTAGTAGCGGGGGCCCCAAAACTCTAAATACGCAGTATTTT. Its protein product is CSASSGGPKTLNTQYF.